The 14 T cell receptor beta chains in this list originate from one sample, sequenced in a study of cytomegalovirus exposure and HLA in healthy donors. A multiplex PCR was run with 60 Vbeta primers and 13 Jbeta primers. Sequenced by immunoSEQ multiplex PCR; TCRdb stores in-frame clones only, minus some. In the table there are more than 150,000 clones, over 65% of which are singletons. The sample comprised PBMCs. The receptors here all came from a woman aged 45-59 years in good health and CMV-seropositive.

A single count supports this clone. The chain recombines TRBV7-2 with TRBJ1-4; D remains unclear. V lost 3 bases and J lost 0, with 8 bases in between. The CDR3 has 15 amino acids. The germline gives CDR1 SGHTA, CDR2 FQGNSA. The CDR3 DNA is TGTGCCAGCAGCTTTTCAGATGCAACTAATGAAAAACTGTTTTTT. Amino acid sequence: CASSFSDATNEKLFF.

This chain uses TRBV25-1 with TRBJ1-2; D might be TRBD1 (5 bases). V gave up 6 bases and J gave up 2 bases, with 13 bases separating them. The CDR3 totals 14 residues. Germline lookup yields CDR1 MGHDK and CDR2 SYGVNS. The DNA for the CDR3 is TGTGCCAGCAGCATAGGGGATAGGAACTATGGCTACACCTTC. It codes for CASSIGDRNYGYTF.

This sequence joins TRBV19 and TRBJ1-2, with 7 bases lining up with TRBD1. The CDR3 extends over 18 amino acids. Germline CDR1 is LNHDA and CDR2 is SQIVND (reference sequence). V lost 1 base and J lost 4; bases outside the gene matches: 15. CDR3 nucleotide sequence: TGTGCCAGTAGTATAGGCCCCTACCCTCGACAGGGAGCCTATGGCTACACCTTC. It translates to CASSIGPYPRQGAYGYTF.

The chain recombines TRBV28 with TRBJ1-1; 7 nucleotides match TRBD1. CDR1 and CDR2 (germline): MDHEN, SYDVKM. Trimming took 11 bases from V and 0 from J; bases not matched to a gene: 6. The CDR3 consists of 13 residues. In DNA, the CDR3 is TGTGCCTCAATAGGGGGCATGAACACTGAAGCTTTCTTT. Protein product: CASIGGMNTEAFF.

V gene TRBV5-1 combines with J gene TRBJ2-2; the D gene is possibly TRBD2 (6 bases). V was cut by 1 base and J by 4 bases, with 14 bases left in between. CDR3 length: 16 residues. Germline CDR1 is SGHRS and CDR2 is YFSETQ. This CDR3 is CASSLLLAGGTGELFF. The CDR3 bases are TGCGCCAGCAGCTTGCTCCTAGCCGGGGGCACCGGGGAGCTGTTTTTT.

CDR3 nucleotides: TGTGCCAGCAACGGGGGGGGACAAAAATACAATGAGCAGTTCTTC. The encoded protein is CASNGGGQKYNEQFF. The V gene is TRBV25-1, the J gene TRBJ2-1; TRBD2 agrees at 8 bases. This CDR3 is 15 amino acids long. The V and J ends lost 7 bases and 4 bases, in that order; junction bases with no gene match: 9. Germline-derived CDR1 and CDR2 are MGHDK and SYGVNS.

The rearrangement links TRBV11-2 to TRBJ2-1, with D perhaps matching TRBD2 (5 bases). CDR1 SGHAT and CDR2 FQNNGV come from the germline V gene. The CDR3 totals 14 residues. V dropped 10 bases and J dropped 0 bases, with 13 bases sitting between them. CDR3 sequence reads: CATGPGSSYNEQFF. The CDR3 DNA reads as TGTGCCACCGGACCGGGGAGCTCCTACAATGAGCAGTTCTTC.

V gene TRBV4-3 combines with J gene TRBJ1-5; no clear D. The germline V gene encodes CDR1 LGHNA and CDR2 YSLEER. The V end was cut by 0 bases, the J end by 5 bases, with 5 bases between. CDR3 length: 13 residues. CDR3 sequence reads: CASSQDLDQPQHF. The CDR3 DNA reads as TGCGCCAGCAGCCAAGATCTTGATCAGCCCCAGCATTTT.

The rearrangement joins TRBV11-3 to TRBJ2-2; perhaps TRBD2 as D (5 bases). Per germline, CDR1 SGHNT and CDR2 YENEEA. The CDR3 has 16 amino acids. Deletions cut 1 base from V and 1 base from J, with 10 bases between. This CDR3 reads CASSLGSDGNTGELFF. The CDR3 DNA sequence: TGTGCCAGCAGCTTAGGTAGCGATGGGAACACCGGGGAGCTGTTTTTT.

The CDR3 DNA is TGTGCCAGCAGCTTGACCGCACAGGGGGCCCAAGAGACCCAGTACTTC. Protein product: CASSLTAQGAQETQYF. V gene TRBV7-9 combines with J gene TRBJ2-5; 9 nucleotides agree with TRBD1. This CDR3 has 16 residues. Trimming took 3 bases from V and 1 from J; bases not matched to a gene: 6. CDR1 and CDR2 from the germline V gene are SEHNR and FQNEAQ (reference sequence).

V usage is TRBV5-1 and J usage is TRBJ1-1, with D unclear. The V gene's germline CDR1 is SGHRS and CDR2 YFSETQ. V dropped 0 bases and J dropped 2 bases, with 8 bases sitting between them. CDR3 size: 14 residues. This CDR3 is CASSLGGHNTEAFF. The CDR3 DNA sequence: TGCGCCAGCAGCTTGGGTGGCCACAACACTGAAGCTTTCTTT. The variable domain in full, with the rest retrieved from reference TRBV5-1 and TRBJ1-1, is KAGVTQTPRYLIKTRGQQVTLSCSPISGHRSVSWYQQTPGQGLQFLFEYFSETQRNKGNFPGRFSGRQFSNSRSEMNVSTLELGDSALYLCASSLGGHNTEAFFGQGTRLTVV.

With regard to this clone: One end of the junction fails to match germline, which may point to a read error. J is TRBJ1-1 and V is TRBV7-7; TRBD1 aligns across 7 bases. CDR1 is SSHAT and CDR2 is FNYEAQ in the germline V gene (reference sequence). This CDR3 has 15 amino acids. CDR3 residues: CASSTTTGSNTEAFF. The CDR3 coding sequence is TGTGCTAGCAGCACTACGACAGGGAGTAACACTGAAGCTTTCTTT.

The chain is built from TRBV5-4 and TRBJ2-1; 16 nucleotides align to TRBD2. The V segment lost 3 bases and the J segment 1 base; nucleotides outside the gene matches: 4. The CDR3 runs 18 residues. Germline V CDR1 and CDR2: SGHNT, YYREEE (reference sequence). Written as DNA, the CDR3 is TGTGCCAGCAGCTCCGGGACTAGCGGGGGGGCTTCCTACAATGAGCAGTTCTTC. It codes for CASSSGTSGGASYNEQFF.

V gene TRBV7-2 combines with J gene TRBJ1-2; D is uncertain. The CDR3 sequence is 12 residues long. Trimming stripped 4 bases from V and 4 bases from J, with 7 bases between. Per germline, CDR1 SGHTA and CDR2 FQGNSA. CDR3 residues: CASSSNTYGYTF. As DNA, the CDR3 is TGTGCCAGCAGCTCGAACACCTATGGCTACACCTTC.